Listed here are 4 T cell receptor beta chains from one sample, sequenced in a study of cytomegalovirus exposure and HLA in healthy donors. PCR amplification relied on 60 Vbeta primers (plus 13 Jbeta primers). Produced via immunoSEQ multiplex PCR; TCRdb's table is partial and in-frame only. The data hold 150,000 to 180,000 clones, with roughly 83% observed a single time. The sample comprised PBMCs. Receptors originate from a man in his thirties or forties in good health and CMV-seropositive.

This clone was seen only a few times. The V gene is TRBV30, the J gene TRBJ1-1; possibly TRBD1 for D (5 bases). Germline values: CDR1 GTSNPN, CDR2 SVGIG (reference sequence). The V end was cut by 8 bases, the J end by 12 bases, with 28 bases between. The CDR3 spans 14 residues. Written as DNA, the CDR3 is TGTGCCCGGGCCCAAAATCAGGGTGGTGGATCGCCTTTCTTT. Translated, it gives CARAQNQGGGSPFF.

The J gene is TRBJ2-3, the V gene TRBV7-9, with D unclear. The ends were cut back, 8 bases at V and 4 bases at J, with 16 bases in the middle. The CDR3 runs to 14 residues. Germline V gives CDR1 SEHNR, CDR2 FQNEAQ (reference sequence). CDR3 sequence (DNA): TGTGCCAGCCTGAAGCGTTTAGGCGCAGATACGCAGTATTTT. It specifies CASLKRLGADTQYF. Looking up the rest from reference TRBV7-9 and TRBJ2-3 gives the full variable domain: DTGVSQNPRHKITKRGQNVTFRCDPISEHNRLYWYRQTLGQGPEFLTYFQNEAQLEKSRLLSDRFSAERPKGSFSTLEIQRTEQGDSAMYLCASLKRLGADTQYFGPGTRLTVL.

The V gene is TRBV9, the J gene TRBJ2-3, with 14 bases fitting TRBD2. The CDR3 has 17 residues. V shed 1 base and J 4 bases; nucleotides not matched to a gene: 5. CDR1 SGDLS and CDR2 YYNGEE come from the germline V gene. CDR3 in DNA: TGTGCCAGCAGCGTAAGGAGACTAGCGGGGGGGCCAGATACGCAGTATTTT. Protein: CASSVRRLAGGPDTQYF.

The gene calls are TRBV12-5 and TRBJ1-4; 7 bases map to TRBD1. There are 16 residues in the CDR3. The ends lost 0 bases at V and 7 bases at J; junction bases unmatched: 8. Looked up from germline, CDR1 is LGHNT and CDR2 is FRNRAP. CDR3 region: CASGLVETGRSEKLFF. The CDR3 nucleotides read TGTGCTAGTGGTTTGGTAGAGACAGGGCGAAGTGAAAAACTGTTTTTT.